The entry that follows covers one TCR beta chain sequence. Measured with immunoSEQ multiplex PCR; TCRdb has only the in-frame clones, and not every one. The sample lists fewer than 75,000 clones, over 85% occurring once. CDR1 is SGHNT, CDR2 YENEEA, per germline. CDR3 length equals 15 residues. The V and J ends lost 1 base and 6 bases, in that order; junction bases with no gene match: 3. The sample originates from a study of blood T cell repertoires in COVID-19. Study information: Researchers got acute and convalescent COVID-19 samples from the United States, Italy and Spain.

This receptor was obtained from a man between 60 and 70 years old with acute or convalescent COVID-19. The J gene is TRBJ2-1, the V gene TRBV11-3, with 10 bases matching TRBD2. Sequenced sample: peripheral blood. The CDR3 DNA is TGTGCCAGCAGCTTAGCTCCTAGCGGGGGCAATGAGCAGTTCTTC. Its protein is CASSLAPSGGNEQFF.